This entry lists 13 T cell receptor beta chains sequenced from one sample in a study of CD8 T cells in ankylosing spondylitis (dated by TCRdb to the late 2010s). Libraries were prepared through 5' RACE. This sample was sequenced with an Illumina HiSeq 2500. Starting from the raw public reads, TCRdb applied fastp trimming at Q25, assembled clones with MiXCR and retained in-frame beta chains. Identical CDR3 protein sequences are pooled into one entry, listed with their most common genes and DNA. Within this sample are 200,000 to 300,000 distinct CDR3 sequences, with 7.5% to 9% of them counted one time only. 6.5% to 7% of the sample rests with the top ten. Sequences were obtained from blood, either unsorted or a sorted T cell fraction (not recorded which). The source is a male donor with ankylosing spondylitis or in good health (not recorded which).

At least ten counts were recorded for this clonotype. The chain joins TRBV4-3 to TRBJ2-7; D unclear. The CDR3 is 15 residues long. Trimming took 0 bases from V and 3 from J, leaving 12 bases between them. The germline gives CDR1 LGHNA, CDR2 YSLEER. The CDR3 region is CASSQDRGRIYEQYF. The CDR3 DNA reads as TGCGCCAGCAGCCAAGATCGAGGCCGCATCTACGAGCAGTACTTC.

This clonotype was detected ten times or more. The V and J genes are TRBV5-1 and TRBJ2-7, with 10 bases identical to TRBD1. The V segment lost 3 bases and the J segment 1 base; nucleotides outside the gene matches: 4. CDR1 and CDR2 from the germline V gene are SGHRS and YFSETQ. The CDR3 totals 15 residues. The DNA of the CDR3 is TGCGCCAGCAGCTCAAGACAGGGGGCGTCCTACGAGCAGTACTTC. It codes for CASSSRQGASYEQYF.

As for this clonotype: A clone one base away is much larger, so this may be a read error. The J gene is TRBJ2-5, the V gene TRBV29-1, with a tentative D call TRBD2 (6 bases). V was shortened by 7 bases and J by 7 bases, with 13 bases between the two germline ends. Germline values: CDR1 SQVTM, CDR2 ANQGSEA. This CDR3 has 11 amino acids. The CDR3 loop reads CSGAVEGTQYF. The CDR3 DNA is TGCAGCGGGGCTGTGGAGGGGACCCAGTACTTC.

This clonotype was seen at least ten times. The V and J genes are TRBV20-1 and TRBJ2-7; 9 bases fit TRBD1. CDR1 and CDR2 (germline): DFQATT, SNEGSKA (reference sequence). Germline trimming cut 5 bases from V and 3 bases from J; bases unmatched to any gene: 17. This CDR3 region has 17 residues. CDR3 residues: CSAQPRGQGEWVYEQYF. The DNA for the CDR3 is TGCAGTGCTCAACCGAGGGGACAGGGAGAATGGGTCTACGAGCAGTACTTC.

This clonotype was detected many times. One end of the junction does not line up with germline, which may come from a read error. Written as DNA, the CDR3 is TGTGCTAGCAGCTATACGTACACAGATACGCAGTATTTT. Its protein is CASSYTYTDTQYF. The chain joins TRBV7-7 to TRBJ2-3; D is unclear. Germline-derived CDR1 and CDR2 are SSHAT and FNYEAQ (reference sequence). This CDR3 is 13 amino acids long.

This clonotype was counted only a few times. The rearrangement uses TRBV27 and TRBJ2-3, with 15 positions matching TRBD2. The CDR3 has 15 residues. The trim removed 6 bases at V and 6 bases at J, leaving 4 bases unmatched. The V gene's germline CDR1 is MNHEY and CDR2 SMNVEV (reference sequence). The CDR3 here is CASSRTSGGADTQYF. The DNA of the CDR3 is TGTGCCAGCAGCAGGACTAGCGGGGGGGCGGATACGCAGTATTTT.

This chain links TRBV4-2 with TRBJ1-4; D is uncertain. Germline values: CDR1 LGHNA, CDR2 YNFKEQ. This CDR3 is 12 amino acids long. V was shortened by 0 bases and J by 10 bases, with 6 bases between the two germline ends. The CDR3 sequence: CASSQESGKLFF. CDR3 nucleotide sequence: TGTGCCAGCAGCCAAGAGTCCGGAAAACTGTTTTTT.

This clonotype was recorded at least ten times. V is TRBV5-1 and J is TRBJ1-6; D unclear. V was pared by 0 bases and J by 4 bases, with 11 bases between. The CDR3 is made up of 16 amino acids. Germline CDR1 is SGHRS and CDR2 is YFSETQ. The CDR3 loop is CASSLATDLYNSPLHF. DNA of the CDR3: TGCGCCAGCAGCTTGGCCACAGACCTGTATAATTCACCCCTCCACTTT.

This clonotype was seen more than once but under ten times. It is unclear where the CDR3 begins or ends on the DNA, so no DNA is shown, and the CDR3 is as TCRdb lists it. The chain combines TRBV20-1 with TRBJ2-7; TRBD1, as called in the table, went unchecked against the DNA. Germline V gene data show CDR1 as DFQATT and CDR2 as SNEGSKA (reference sequence). Ends included, the CDR3 has 11 residues. The CDR3 sequence: CSSSGGYEQYF.

With regard to this clonotype: A clone one base away is much larger, so this may be a read error. DNA of the CDR3: TGCGTCAGCAGCCAAGATCTTGGCAGGGCGGTTGCGGCTTTCTTT. Translated, it gives CVSSQDLGRAVAAFF. This chain joins TRBV4-3 and TRBJ1-1; TRBD1 might be the D (5 bases). The CDR3 is made up of 15 amino acids. Looked up from germline, CDR1 is LGHNA and CDR2 is YSLEER.

A few counts support this clonotype. The CDR3 DNA reads TGTGCCAGCAGTCCCACTCCAGTGGACGAGCAGTACTTC. This sequence encodes CASSPTPVDEQYF. This chain uses TRBV12-3 or TRBV12-4 with TRBJ2-7; D remains ambiguous. The CDR3 runs to 13 residues. V was cut by 5 bases and J by 5 bases, with 13 bases left in between.

This clonotype was found many times. The chain has TRBV5-8 and TRBJ1-4, with D hard to call. Trimming took off 1 base at V and 8 bases at J, with 9 bases between the two ends. The CDR3 covers 13 residues. Per the germline V gene, CDR1 is SGHTS and CDR2 is YDEGEE. The CDR3 sequence is CASSLYGGEKLFF. CDR3 nucleotides: TGTGCCAGCAGCTTGTACGGTGGAGAAAAACTGTTTTTT.

This clonotype was observed a few times. The rearrangement uses TRBV24-1 and TRBJ1-1, with 7 bases aligning to TRBD1. The CDR3 is made up of 15 amino acids. Per germline, CDR1 KGHDR and CDR2 SFDVKD. V dropped 3 bases and J dropped 1; count of bases not matched to a gene: 4. For the CDR3, the DNA is TGTGCCACCAGTGATGAGCGGACAGGGAACACTGAAGCTTTCTTT. This codes for CATSDERTGNTEAFF.